A single sample gave rise to the 8 T cell receptor beta chains below, sequenced in a study of cytomegalovirus exposure and HLA in healthy donors. PCR amplification relied on 60 Vbeta primers (plus 13 Jbeta primers). Sequencing was performed with immunoSEQ multiplex PCR; in TCRdb, only in-frame clones are kept and a portion is missing. The table shows 85,000 to 95,000 clones, with around three quarters occurring only once. Source material: PBMCs. The source is a man younger than 45 in good health and CMV-seropositive.

The chain employs TRBV2 and TRBJ2-7, with 7 bases aligning to TRBD2. The germline V gene has CDR1 SNHLY and CDR2 FYNNEI. Trimming cost V 7 bases and J 6 bases; bases outside gene matches: 15. The CDR3 consists of 15 residues. The CDR3 loop is CASNTPRGRPSEQYF. The CDR3 nucleotides read TGTGCCAGCAACACCCCGCGGGGGAGGCCCAGCGAGCAGTACTTC.

The rearrangement links TRBV30 to TRBJ2-5, with 10 bases aligning to TRBD2. Trimming cost V 3 bases and J 4 bases; bases outside gene matches: 8. Germline V gene sequence: CDR1 GTSNPN, CDR2 SVGIG (reference sequence). The CDR3 runs 15 residues. The CDR3 protein is CAWSRASGSAETQYF. The CDR3 DNA sequence: TGTGCCTGGAGCAGGGCTAGCGGGAGCGCAGAGACCCAGTACTTC.

The gene calls are TRBV11-3 and TRBJ1-1; D not resolved. The germline V gene encodes CDR1 SGHNT and CDR2 YENEEA. CDR3 size: 14 residues. Between the trimmed V and J ends, which lost 5 bases and 4 bases, there was a span of 14 bases. The CDR3 sequence is CASSPEARGTEAFF. CDR3 DNA sequence: TGTGCCAGCAGCCCAGAGGCCCGGGGCACTGAAGCTTTCTTT.

The chain is built from TRBV2 and TRBJ1-1; 7 bases agree with TRBD1. Germline loops: CDR1 SNHLY, CDR2 FYNNEI. The CDR3 totals 10 residues. The V segment lost 10 bases and the J segment 11 bases; nucleotides outside the gene matches: 7. CDR3 bases: TGTGCCACCCGTCAGGGGGTCGCTTTCTTT. It is translated as CATRQGVAFF. The whole variable domain, remainder taken from reference TRBV2 and TRBJ1-1, is EPEVTQTPSHQVTQMGQEVILRCVPISNHLYFYWYRQILGQKVEFLVSFYNNEISEKSEIFDDQFSVERPDGSNFTLKIRSTKLEDSAMYFCATRQGVAFFGQGTRLTVV.

The gene calls are TRBV29-1 and TRBJ2-1; 9 positions match TRBD2. V lost 1 base to trimming and J lost 6 bases; unmatched junction nucleotides: 4. Germline V CDR1 and CDR2: SQVTM, ANQGSEA. The CDR3 runs 14 residues. CDR3 in amino acids: CSVEVAGAGNEQFF. DNA of the CDR3: TGCAGCGTTGAAGTAGCGGGAGCGGGCAATGAGCAGTTCTTC.

The chain combines TRBV5-1 with TRBJ2-5, with 7 bases that match TRBD1. This CDR3 comprises 14 residues. Germline lookup yields CDR1 SGHRS and CDR2 YFSETQ. With V trimmed by 4 bases and J by 2 bases, 5 bases remained unmatched. Here the CDR3 reads CASSQGTAQETQYF. For the CDR3, the DNA is TGCGCCAGCAGCCAAGGGACAGCGCAAGAGACCCAGTACTTC.

This clone has a handful of counts. The chain uses TRBV19 and TRBJ1-6; possible D gene TRBD1, 5 bases. Trimming pared 8 bases from V and 10 bases from J, leaving 21 bases between. Germline lookup yields CDR1 LNHDA and CDR2 SQIVND (reference sequence). The CDR3 spans 15 residues. Here the CDR3 reads CASRGENRGSSPLHF. The CDR3 nucleotides are TGTGCCAGTCGGGGGGAAAATAGAGGCAGCTCACCCCTCCACTTT.

V gene TRBV5-4 combines with J gene TRBJ2-5; 10 nucleotides agree with TRBD1. The CDR3 spans 15 residues. The germline gives CDR1 SGHNT, CDR2 YYREEE (reference sequence). The V gene end was trimmed by 4 bases and the J gene end by 5 bases; junction bases not matched to a gene: 8. Here the CDR3 reads CASSPRDRGWETQYF. The CDR3 DNA reads as TGTGCCAGCAGCCCCCGGGACAGGGGCTGGGAGACCCAGTACTTC.